This TCR beta chain was identified in a study of blood T cell repertoires in COVID-19 (TCRdb year 2020). A note on the overall study: Samples covering the acute and convalescent phases of COVID-19 were provided by collaborators in the United States, Italy and Spain. Where available, HLA class I and class II types were taken from metadata supplied by the sample provider and were not determined by assay-based typing. Samples came from the ongoing ImmuneRACE study (first 160 participants) plus 1,254 subjects from 6 global collaborators. The material from the prospective study consisted of cDNA or gDNA derived from T cells, B-cell-depleted T cells, or PBMCs. The dataset comprised deeply sampled blood TCRbeta repertoires from subjects exposed to, actively infected with, or recovered from COVID-19. The repertoires were released in a freely available public database meant as a resource for research on the immune response to SARS-CoV-2. Sample metadata almost always included a de-identified subject ID, COVID-19 status, age in years and sex. Study-wide conclusions, independent of this receptor: The amount of clinical and demographic metadata varied by source and participant and was provided uncurated.

A remark on this clone: Its target antigen remains unknown. Per-nucleotide qualities are absent, and no much larger clonotype sits a single base away.

Collaborating institutions collected whole blood in K2EDTA tubes following their own protocols. For TCRbeta analysis, collaborator samples were shipped as frozen whole blood, as isolated PBMCs, or as DNA extracted from either sample type. TCRbeta CDR3 regions were amplified from genomic DNA using the immunoSEQ Assay, a bias-controlled multiplex PCR. Regarding the original processing steps: Within the assay, amplification of reference gene primers was used to estimate how many nucleated cells each sample contained. Sequence reads were collapsed and filtered to measure the absolute abundance of every unique TCRbeta CDR3 rearrangement. For each sample, productive Simpson clonality was calculated as the square root of Simpson's diversity index across productive rearrangements. The table comes from immuneACCESS by way of TCRdb, which keeps in-frame sequences with V and J called. Part of the clones is missing from these tables; in studies checked, under half for an unresolved V gene and the rest for unknown reasons. The DNA was the basis for D and trimming; V, J and clone size are from that table. The sample table shows tens of thousands of clones, and 90% are seen once. The ten largest clonotypes hold less than 10% of the sample.

The clonotype was recovered from a woman aged 80 or older with acute or convalescent COVID-19. Sequencing was performed on peripheral blood.

CDR3 sequence: CASSYTGTPREKLFF. In nucleotides, the sequence is TGTGCCAGCAGTTACACCGGGACACCTCGGGAAAAACTGTTTTTT. The sequence joins TRBV2 to TRBJ1-4; perhaps TRBD1 is the D gene, with 6 bases matching. The CDR3 contains 15 residues, cysteine and phenylalanine counted. The sequence is cut down to CDR3 DNA, 45 bases in frame from base 1. From a lookup of the germline V gene, CDR1 and CDR2 are SNHLY and FYNNEI. V is clipped by 5 bases and J by 8 bases, and the sequence between their germline boundaries is 18 bases long. The entire variable domain, with the stretches around the CDR3 drawn from the reference TRBV2 and TRBJ1-4 proteins, is EPEVTQTPSHQVTQMGQEVILRCVPISNHLYFYWYRQILGQKVEFLVSFYNNEISEKSEIFDDQFSVERPDGSNFTLKIRSTKLEDSAMYFCASSYTGTPREKLFFGSGTQLSVL.